This entry lists 3 T cell receptor beta chains sequenced from one sample in a study of T cells after somatic rescue of genetic block. Method: immunoSEQ multiplex PCR; TCRdb's copy keeps in-frame clones and lacks some. The data contain approximately 67,000 clones, roughly nine tenths of them singletons. Sequenced sample: peripheral blood mononuclear cells (PBMCs). These receptors originate from a man in his forties.

This clone was picked up one time. The chain employs TRBV4-1 and TRBJ1-3; D not certain. The CDR3 is made up of 16 amino acids. V dropped 2 bases and J dropped 8 bases, with 19 bases sitting between them. Germline CDR1 is MGHRA and CDR2 is YSYEKL. The CDR3 is CASSQLTPPRADTIYF. CDR3 nucleotides: TGCGCCAGCAGCCAATTGACGCCGCCCCGAGCGGACACCATATATTTT.

This clone occurred once. The chain recombines TRBV6-6 with TRBJ2-5; 9 bases match TRBD2. The CDR3 length is 13 residues. The V gene end was trimmed by 6 bases and the J gene end by 4 bases; junction bases not matched to a gene: 3. From germline, CDR1 is MNHNY and CDR2 SVGAGI (reference sequence). The CDR3 spells CASRTSGGETQYF. In nucleotides, the CDR3 is TGTGCCAGCAGGACTAGCGGAGGAGAGACCCAGTACTTC.

CDR3 residues: CASSWRGDQPQHF. CDR3 bases: TGTGCCAGCAGCTGGAGAGGGGATCAGCCCCAGCATTTT. The chain recombines TRBV5-8 with TRBJ1-5; tentative D call: TRBD1 (5 bases). CDR3 length: 13 residues. The V gene lost 3 bases and the J gene lost 5 bases, with 9 bases spanning the gap. The germline V gene encodes CDR1 SGHTS and CDR2 YDEGEE.